Sequencing of this T cell receptor beta chain was carried out in a study of cytomegalovirus exposure and HLA in healthy donors. In the study overall: Earlier sequencing of approximately 200 million T cells yielded 95 million to 120 million unique TCR beta sequences. Study results and limitations: Sequencing depth roughly uniform across donors was assumed in presence/absence analyses.

This clone appeared a few times. Its target is unknown. Amplification used 60 Vbeta primers and 13 Jbeta primers. Repertoires were generated with immunoSEQ multiplex PCR, while TCRdb's copy carries only in-frame clones and drops some. The repertoire consists of about 150,000 clones, with roughly 70% occurring once and the leading ten covering 3% to 4%. Trimming at V came to 2 bases and at J to 15 bases, leaving 9 bases not matched to a gene. CDR3 length: 13 amino acids. Germline CDR1 and CDR2: MGHRA and YSYEKL. This chain joins TRBV4-1 and TRBJ2-1; 8 positions match TRBD2. The clonotype was recovered from a male donor in good health and CMV-seronegative. The sequencing input was PBMCs. The CDR3, as DNA: TGCGCCAGCAGCCAAAACCCCAGCGGGAGAGGGTTCTTC. This gives the protein CASSQNPSGRGFF.